This TCR beta chain stems from a study of T cell repertoires in cytomegalovirus infection. As for the study in general: CMV infection together with matching HLA type was indicated by public TCR beta signatures.

This clonotype has ten or more counts. V lost 5 bases and J lost 2; bases outside the gene matches: 11. CDR1 and CDR2 from the germline V gene are MNHEY and SMNVEV (reference sequence). This CDR3 has 17 residues. TCRdb passed the reads through MiXCR, listing each CDR3 protein once. Of 500,000 or so distinct CDR3 sequences listed, 16% are singletons. V gene TRBV27 combines with J gene TRBJ2-5, with 10 bases lining up with TRBD1. This receptor was identified in a human donor in good health (CMV status not recorded). Some clones in this sample may be carry-over from other donors' samples. The material sequenced was CD8+ T cells from PBMCs. The CDR3 bases are TGTGCCAGCAGTATGACAGGGGGCGGAAACCTGCAAGAGACCCAGTACTTC. Its translation: CASSMTGGGNLQETQYF.